The 25 T cell receptor beta chains listed next were all sequenced from one sample in a study of blood T cell repertoires in COVID-19. Clones were read by immunoSEQ multiplex PCR, and TCRdb kept only the in-frame ones, dropping some. The table has roughly 120,000 clones, around four fifths seen once. The sample consisted of peripheral blood. The receptors shown here come from a man between 65 and 85 years old with active or convalescent COVID-19.

V and J are TRBV29-1 and TRBJ2-1; 10 nucleotides match TRBD2. The CDR3 has 15 residues. J lost 2 bases, V lost 6 bases, and 7 bases had no gene match. Germline V gene sequence: CDR1 SQVTM, CDR2 ANQGSEA. DNA of the CDR3: TGCAGCGTAGAATCCGGGACTAGCGCCTACAATGAGCAGTTCTTC. Amino acids: CSVESGTSAYNEQFF.

CDR3 amino acids: CASSKRGGFSDTQYF. The CDR3 coding sequence is TGTGCCAGCAGCAAGCGGGGGGGGTTTTCAGATACGCAGTATTTT. The chain couples TRBV2 to TRBJ2-3; 10 positions agree with TRBD2. V gave up 6 bases and J gave up 4 bases; unmatched junction bases: 7. Looked up from germline, CDR1 is SNHLY and CDR2 is FYNNEI. The CDR3 loop spans 15 amino acids. Drawing the rest from reference TRBV2 and TRBJ2-3, the complete variable domain is EPEVTQTPSHQVTQMGQEVILRCVPISNHLYFYWYRQILGQKVEFLVSFYNNEISEKSEIFDDQFSVERPDGSNFTLKIRSTKLEDSAMYFCASSKRGGFSDTQYFGPGTRLTVL.

This clone was found once. The V and J genes are TRBV11-3 and TRBJ1-6; D might be TRBD1 (5 bases). Per the germline V gene, CDR1 is SGHNT and CDR2 is YENEEA. V was trimmed by 4 bases and J by 5 bases, leaving 9 bases between them. This CDR3 has 14 residues. This CDR3 is CASSWGGNNSPLHF. The CDR3 coding sequence is TGTGCCAGCAGCTGGGGCGGAAATAATTCACCCCTCCACTTT.

This clone occurred many times. The J gene is TRBJ1-5, the V gene TRBV7-9; D possibly corresponds to TRBD1 (6 bases). The germline V and J ends were trimmed by 5 bases and 7 bases, with 9 bases remaining between them. The CDR3 totals 12 residues. The germline V gene encodes CDR1 SEHNR and CDR2 FQNEAQ (reference sequence). The CDR3 loop is CASSPGEQPQHF. For the CDR3, the DNA is TGTGCCAGCAGCCCAGGGGAACAGCCCCAGCATTTT. Filled out from reference TRBV7-9 and TRBJ1-5, the complete variable domain reads DTGVSQNPRHKITKRGQNVTFRCDPISEHNRLYWYRQTLGQGPEFLTYFQNEAQLEKSRLLSDRFSAERPKGSFSTLEIQRTEQGDSAMYLCASSPGEQPQHFGDGTRLSIL.

The rearrangement uses TRBV27 and TRBJ2-7; 9 bases line up with TRBD1. This CDR3 has 14 amino acids. V shed 6 bases, J shed 1 base, and the junction held 4 bases outside the gene matches. Germline V gene lookup returns CDR1 MNHEY and CDR2 SMNVEV (reference sequence). The CDR3 sequence is CASRRDRASYEQYF. Here the CDR3 DNA reads TGTGCCAGCAGGAGGGACAGGGCGTCCTACGAGCAGTACTTC.

This rearrangement joins TRBV6-2 or TRBV6-3 to TRBJ1-2; 11 bases are a match to TRBD1. V shed 0 bases and J 7 bases; nucleotides not matched to a gene: 4. Germline CDR1 MNHEY, CDR2 SVGEGT. The CDR3 loop spans 15 amino acids. In nucleotides, the CDR3 is TGTGCCAGCAGTTACTCTGGACAGGGGGCGATTGGCTACACCTTC. Its translation: CASSYSGQGAIGYTF.

This clone was seen only a few times. This rearrangement joins TRBV7-3 to TRBJ2-3; D not resolved. The CDR3 covers 15 residues. V lost 4 bases to trimming and J lost 1 base, with 12 bases between them. Looked up from germline, CDR1 is SGHTA and CDR2 is FQGTGA. The CDR3 sequence: CASSSRVAGTDTQYF. The CDR3 region has the DNA TGTGCCAGCAGCTCACGGGTAGCTGGCACAGATACGCAGTATTTT.

CDR3: CAISVAGGNSPLHF. The CDR3 region has the DNA TGTGCCATCAGTGTAGCAGGGGGTAATTCACCCCTCCACTTT. The chain has TRBV10-3 and TRBJ1-6; TRBD1 aligns across 7 bases. The CDR3 has 14 residues. Trimming removed 4 bases from V and 6 bases from J; junction bases left unmatched: 3. Germline CDR1 is ENHRY and CDR2 is SYGVKD.

The chain carries TRBV5-6 and TRBJ2-2, with 10 bases matching TRBD1. The ends lost 5 bases at V and 5 bases at J; junction bases unmatched: 6. CDR1 SGHDT and CDR2 YYEEEE come from the germline V gene. The CDR3 covers 15 residues. As DNA, the CDR3 is TGTGCCAGCAGTAGTGACAGGGGGCAAACCGGGGAGCTGTTTTTT. Protein product: CASSSDRGQTGELFF.

This chain uses TRBV28 with TRBJ1-1; no clear D gene. CDR1 and CDR2 (germline): MDHEN, SYDVKM. CDR3 length: 15 residues. Deletions cut 5 bases from V and 3 bases from J, with 16 bases between. In DNA, the CDR3 is TGTGCCAGCAGTGGTTCTTTTGGTAGAGACACTGAAGCTTTCTTT. It yields the protein CASSGSFGRDTEAFF.

This rearrangement joins TRBV7-3 to TRBJ2-3, with 10 bases identical to TRBD2. Trimming removed 5 bases from V and 0 bases from J; junction bases left unmatched: 11. CDR1 is SGHTA, CDR2 FQGTGA, per germline. The CDR3 contains 18 residues. The CDR3: CASSPGLATHPSTDTQYF. DNA for the CDR3: TGTGCCAGCAGCCCGGGACTAGCGACTCATCCTAGCACAGATACGCAGTATTTT.

The chain links TRBV24-1 to TRBJ1-5; D uncertain. With 1 base removed from V and 4 bases from J, the gap between germline ends came to 7 bases. The CDR3 runs to 14 residues. Germline V gene sequence: CDR1 KGHDR, CDR2 SFDVKD. The CDR3 protein is CATSDFGQNQPQHF. In DNA, the CDR3 is TGTGCCACCAGTGATTTTGGGCAGAATCAGCCCCAGCATTTT.

The genes are TRBV27 and TRBJ1-6; TRBD1 agrees at 7 bases. The CDR3 runs to 14 residues. Germline V gene lookup returns CDR1 MNHEY and CDR2 SMNVEV (reference sequence). The trim removed 2 bases at V and 7 bases at J, leaving 2 bases unmatched. CDR3 sequence: CASSLVGGNSPLHF. The DNA of the CDR3 is TGTGCCAGCAGTTTAGTAGGGGGCAATTCACCCCTCCACTTT.

J is TRBJ2-5 and V is TRBV28, with 14 positions matching TRBD2. Germline V lookup: CDR1 MDHEN, CDR2 SYDVKM. With 5 bases clipped from V and 2 bases from J, the junction kept 13 bases outside the gene matches. The CDR3 extends over 19 amino acids. This CDR3 reads CASSLRTSGRKGLQETQYF. In DNA form, the CDR3 reads TGTGCCAGCAGTCTCCGGACTAGCGGGAGGAAGGGTTTACAAGAGACCCAGTACTTC. Full variable domain (remainder filled in from reference TRBV28 and TRBJ2-5): DVKVTQSSRYLVKRTGEKVFLECVQDMDHENMFWYRQDPGLGLRLIYFSYDVKMKEKGDIPEGYSVSREKKERFSLILESASTNQTSMYLCASSLRTSGRKGLQETQYFGPGTRLLVL.

The rearrangement uses TRBV18 and TRBJ1-1, with D maybe TRBD1 (6 bases). The CDR3 is 14 amino acids. Trimming cost V 3 bases and J 5 bases, with 13 bases left between them. CDR1 and CDR2 from the germline V gene are KGHSH and LQKENI. CDR3 sequence: CASSPDSRRTEAFF. CDR3 in DNA: TGTGCCAGCTCACCGGACAGTAGGAGGACTGAAGCTTTCTTT.

The V call is TRBV21-1, the J call TRBJ2-2; TRBD1 is the table's D call and was not checked against the DNA. TRBV21-1 represents a pseudogene. This CDR3 is 15 amino acids long. For the CDR3, the DNA is TGTGCCAGCAGCCCGGACAGAACGAACACCGGGGAGCTGTTTTTT. It yields the protein CASSPDRTNTGELFF.

This chain connects TRBV5-1 to TRBJ1-1, with 7 bases identical to TRBD1. CDR1 SGHRS and CDR2 YFSETQ come from the germline V gene. V lost 0 bases and J lost 4; bases outside the gene matches: 3. The CDR3 sequence is 14 residues long. This CDR3 reads CASSLAAGGTEAFF. The CDR3 nucleotides are TGCGCCAGCAGCTTGGCGGCAGGGGGCACTGAAGCTTTCTTT.

The chain uses TRBV11-3 and TRBJ1-2, with TRBD1 as a possible D gene (5 bases). V lost 0 bases and J lost 2, with 10 bases in between. CDR1 and CDR2 from the germline V gene are SGHNT and YENEEA. This CDR3 is built from 15 residues. In nucleotides, the CDR3 is TGTGCCAGCAGCTTAGAAGGGGCAAGGAACTATGGCTACACCTTC. Translating it yields CASSLEGARNYGYTF.

The chain uses TRBV5-1 and TRBJ2-7; D remains unclear. Per germline, CDR1 SGHRS and CDR2 YFSETQ. The CDR3 totals 14 residues. V was cut by 1 base and J by 3 bases, with 11 bases left in between. For the CDR3, the DNA is TGCGCCAGCAGCTTGAGAGAGATGAACTACGAGCAGTACTTC. Translating gives CASSLREMNYEQYF.

The V gene is TRBV15, the J gene TRBJ1-5; D is uncertain. The germline CDR1 and CDR2 sequences are LNHNV and YYDKDF (reference sequence). The CDR3 is 14 residues long. The V and J ends lost 3 bases and 1 base respectively, with 7 bases between them. The chain's CDR3 is CATSRTESNQPQHF. The DNA of the CDR3 is TGTGCCACCAGCAGGACGGAGAGCAATCAGCCCCAGCATTTT.

The V gene is TRBV11-2, the J gene TRBJ2-2; 8 nucleotides align to TRBD2. J lost 7 bases, V lost 3 bases, and 16 bases had no gene match. The CDR3 consists of 18 residues. Germline V gives CDR1 SGHAT, CDR2 FQNNGV. The CDR3 nucleotides read TGTGCCAGCAGCTTTCCAGGCCGGGGGGCGGGAGGTAACGGGGAGCTGTTTTTT. This sequence encodes CASSFPGRGAGGNGELFF.

This sequence joins TRBV3-1 (or the pseudogene TRBV3-2) and TRBJ1-6; 7 bases map to TRBD1. The CDR3 runs 14 residues. V gave up 5 bases and J gave up 7 bases; unmatched junction bases: 5. Germline V lookup: CDR1 LGHDT, CDR2 YNNKEL (reference sequence). In DNA form, the CDR3 reads TGTGCCAGCAGCGCCCGGGACAGAAATTCACCCCTCCACTTT. The encoded protein is CASSARDRNSPLHF.

This clone was counted once. The chain recombines TRBV20-1 with TRBJ1-2; a possible D gene is TRBD1 (6 bases). Germline values: CDR1 DFQATT, CDR2 SNEGSKA (reference sequence). Trimming cost V 5 bases and J 6 bases, with 10 bases left between them. The CDR3 length is 11 residues. CDR3 DNA sequence: TGCAGTGCTTTTACAGGGCATGGCTACACCTTC. This gives the protein CSAFTGHGYTF.

The DNA for the CDR3 is TGTGCCAGCAGCGTACTGGAGGACTATGGCTACACCTTC. Its translation is CASSVLEDYGYTF. The V call is TRBV9, the J call TRBJ1-2; D ambiguous. Germline V CDR1 and CDR2: SGDLS, YYNGEE. CDR3 length equals 13 residues. Trimming shortened V by 1 base and J by 3 bases, and 7 bases separated the two germline ends.

J is TRBJ1-5 and V is TRBV28, with unresolved D. Germline assignment: CDR1 MDHEN and CDR2 SYDVKM. The V end was cut by 7 bases, the J end by 11 bases, with 18 bases between. The CDR3 runs 13 residues. The DNA of the CDR3 is TGTGCCAGCACCCCAATCTGGGAAGCGGCCCAGCATTTT. Residues: CASTPIWEAAQHF.